This TCR beta chain was recorded in a study of identical twins (dated by TCRdb to the mid-2010s). Some background on the complete study: The study deep-sequenced TCR alpha and beta repertoires from monozygotic twins, unrelated adults of various ages and cord blood to test whether fetal clonotypes persist. To rule out contamination, replicate twin experiments were performed at different times with different library preparation protocols.

Receptors were amplified or captured by 5' RACE. For sequencing, an Illumina HiSeq 2000 was employed. A universal primer binding site was introduced by template switching, and a unique molecular identifier was present in the final cDNA, enabling accurate counting of TCR cDNA molecules. Specific primers in the conserved constant-segment region were used to synthesize first-strand cDNA for TCR alpha and beta chains. To control for contamination, every cDNA library carried two barcodes: a SMART-Mk sample barcode plus Illumina barcodes. TruSeq adapter sequences, together with Illumina sample barcodes, were added in two successive PCR steps. The Illumina HiSeq platform was used with custom primers to sequence TCR alpha and beta cDNA libraries. Processing in the source paper ran as follows. Unique molecular identifiers were extracted from raw reads with MiGEC, and CDR3 positions were determined with MiXCR. Recombination models were inferred per individual with the repgenHMM and IGoR tools using an EM algorithm. Shared clonotypes were analyzed with the tcR package in R, and sharing was normalized by the product of cloneset sizes. Out-of-frame nonproductive sequences were analyzed to study raw recombination free of thymic and clonal selection effects. The public reads were quality trimmed at Q25 with fastp and then assembled into clones with MiXCR by TCRdb, keeping productive beta chains. Entries are consolidated by CDR3 protein sequence, retaining the most common genes and DNA. V and J calls and clone size were set by TCRdb, not the authors. Present in this sample are around 1.7 million distinct CDR3 sequences, under 35% of which were seen just once. The ten largest make up about 0.3% of the sample.

To note about this clonotype: Its antigen has not been determined. Base qualities are not at hand, and no much larger clone is one base apart.

Including the terminal cysteine and phenylalanine, the CDR3 comprises 9 residues. Only the CDR3 DNA stays, 27 bases, in frame from base 1. V lost 2 bases and J lost 12 bases; the stretch between them is 5 bases long. For CDR1 and CDR2, the germline V gene (reference sequence) lists MNHEY and SMNVEV. Every donor in the study was a healthy Caucasian. What the work shows at the level of the full study, not this receptor alone: In beta out-of-frame sequences, excess twin sharing was weaker, because having fewer shared sequences lowered the signal-to-noise ratio. Compared with coincidental sharing between unrelated individuals, out-of-frame TCR alpha sequences shared between twins had an excess of sequences with low generation probability. Invariant T cells such as MAIT and iNKT could partly confound zero-insertion analyses, though diverse VJ usage argued against this for most clonotypes. Fewer insertions were carried by abundant cord blood beta clonotypes; a weaker similar trend was observed in young adult naive repertoires, while no such trend was observed in memory repertoires. Because the same donors could not be followed over many years, the conclusions relied on cross-sectional statistical analysis. Out-of-frame TCR alpha sharing in monozygotic twins was systematically underestimated by recombination models, whereas sharing between unrelated individuals was in agreement with the recombination models.

This TCR came from a newborn girl in good health. Sequenced material: cord blood. The chain was built from TRBV27 and TRBJ2-7; 5 matching bases give a weak D call of TRBD1. At the DNA level, the sequence is TGTGCCAGCAGTTTACAGGGGTACTTC. This translates into CASSLQGYF.